One and the same sample provided the 12 T cell receptor beta chains below, sequenced in a study of blood T cells in healthy people across ages. Then a second PCR, running about 6 to 11 cycles, was carried out with a sample-barcoded 5' primer and a J-beta primer mix. MiXCR was run by TCRdb on the 5' RACE reads, yielding one entry per CDR3 protein. The table includes around 1,500,000 distinct CDR3 sequences, around 39% detected once. The specimen was blood. Source of these receptors: a woman aged 18-35 years in good health.

V usage is TRBV10-3 and J usage is TRBJ1-2; a possible D gene is TRBD1 (5 bases). The CDR3 covers 14 residues. Germline CDR1 ENHRY, CDR2 SYGVKD. V lost 3 bases to trimming and J lost 4 bases, with 12 bases between them. The CDR3 nucleotides are TGTGCCATCAGTGATGGGGGGGACGTCTATGGCTACACCTTC. Protein sequence: CAISDGGDVYGYTF.

This chain connects TRBV5-1 to TRBJ2-3, with D possibly being TRBD1 or TRBD2 (5 bases each). Trimming stripped 4 bases from V and 5 bases from J, with 20 bases between. Germline V gives CDR1 SGHRS, CDR2 YFSETQ. The CDR3 runs 16 residues. DNA of the CDR3: TGCGCCAGCAGCCCGGGACCAAACCCTCTAGGAGATACGCAGTATTTT. Amino acids: CASSPGPNPLGDTQYF.

The chain has TRBV4-2 and TRBJ2-1; a weak D match, TRBD2 (6 bases). The DNA end lines up better with TRBJ2-7; the J call may be wrong. Germline values: CDR1 LGHNA, CDR2 YNFKEQ. The CDR3 runs 15 residues. The chain's CDR3 is CASSPELADYNEQYF. In DNA form, the CDR3 reads TGTGCCAGCAGCCCTGAGTTAGCGGACTACAATGAGCAGTACTTC.

V is TRBV20-1 and J is TRBJ1-4; D gene unclear. The length of the CDR3 is 16 residues. Looked up from germline, CDR1 is DFQATT and CDR2 is SNEGSKA (reference sequence). V lost 0 bases and J lost 0, with 11 bases in between. DNA of the CDR3: TGCAGTGCTAGAGATCCCCTGACGACAACTAATGAAAAACTGTTTTTT. As protein: CSARDPLTTTNEKLFF.

The chain carries TRBV9 and TRBJ1-3, with TRBD1 identical over 8 bases. Germline V gene data show CDR1 as SGDLS and CDR2 as YYNGEE. V was pared by 3 bases and J by 0 bases, with 8 bases of the junction left unmatched. The CDR3 is made up of 17 amino acids. CDR3 sequence: CASSAPGTGLSGNTIYF. DNA for the CDR3: TGTGCCAGCAGCGCCCCCGGGACAGGCCTCTCTGGAAACACCATATATTTT.

This clonotype was picked up a small number of times. This CDR3 is CASSFLRTEGTDSPLHF. CDR3 nucleotides: TGTGCCAGCAGTTTTCTCCGGACCGAGGGTACGGATTCACCCCTCCACTTT. The chain is built from TRBV12-3 or TRBV12-4 and TRBJ1-6; D unresolved. Trimming took 3 bases from V and 8 from J, leaving 20 bases between them. This CDR3 region has 17 residues.

To note about this clonotype: The junction differs from germline at one of its ends, possibly a read error. The chain is built from TRBV11-2 and TRBJ2-5; 8 nucleotides agree with TRBD2. Per germline, CDR1 SGHAT and CDR2 FQNNGV. The CDR3 contains 17 residues. The CDR3 is CASSFSLGSGNQETRYF. For the CDR3, the DNA is TGTGCCAGCAGCTTTAGCCTGGGTAGCGGGAATCAAGAGACCCGGTACTTC.

This clonotype was observed once. The gene calls are TRBV9 and TRBJ1-2, with a possible D match to TRBD1 (6 bases). Germline V gene sequence: CDR1 SGDLS, CDR2 YYNGEE. V was cut by 3 bases and J by 6 bases, with 15 bases left in between. The CDR3 totals 14 residues. CDR3 protein: CASSETLGADGYTF. CDR3 nucleotides: TGTGCCAGCAGCGAGACGTTGGGGGCAGATGGCTACACCTTC. Using reference TRBV9 and TRBJ1-2 for the parts outside the CDR3, the full variable domain is DSGVTQTPKHLITATGQRVTLRCSPRSGDLSVYWYQQSLDQGLQFLIQYYNGEERAKGNILERFSAQQFPDLHSELNLSSLELGDSALYFCASSETLGADGYTFGSGTRLTVV.

Only a few counts were recorded for this clonotype. The V call is TRBV6-6, the J call TRBJ2-7; 7 nucleotides line up with TRBD1. Per the germline V gene, CDR1 is MNHNY and CDR2 is SVGAGI (reference sequence). The CDR3 contains 15 residues. Trimming took 6 bases from V and 3 from J; bases not matched to a gene: 11. CDR3 loop: CASSLTTGTVYEQYF. As DNA, the CDR3 is TGTGCCAGCAGCTTAACGACAGGGACAGTCTACGAGCAGTACTTC.

The table lists this clonotype with a count of one. The V and J genes are TRBV7-2 and TRBJ2-1, with D hard to call. The DNA end lines up better with TRBJ2-7; the J call may be wrong. The germline V gene has CDR1 SGHTA and CDR2 FQGNSA. This CDR3 has 14 residues. CDR3 sequence reads: CASSLGPIYNEQYF. CDR3 DNA sequence: TGTGCCAGCAGCTTAGGCCCAATCTACAATGAGCAGTACTTC.

The CDR3 coding sequence is TGCAGTGCTAGACGGTTGAGCACTGAAGCTTTCTTT. Its protein is CSARRLSTEAFF. The V call is TRBV20-1, the J call TRBJ1-1; no reliable D call. Per the germline V gene, CDR1 is DFQATT and CDR2 is SNEGSKA (reference sequence). Trimming removed 2 bases at V and 4 bases at J, with 8 bases between. CDR3 length: 12 residues.

The rearrangement links TRBV20-1 to TRBJ1-5, with a possible D match to TRBD1 (6 bases). Germline V gene lookup returns CDR1 DFQATT and CDR2 SNEGSKA (reference sequence). CDR3 length: 16 residues. The ends were cut back, 3 bases at V and 3 bases at J, with 18 bases in the middle. The DNA of the CDR3 is TGCAGTGCTAGCCCACGGACAGCGAGCAACAATCAGCCCCAGCATTTT. Protein product: CSASPRTASNNQPQHF.